Listed below are T cell receptor beta chains from one sample, sequenced in a study of blood T cell repertoires in COVID-19. TCRdb's copy holds only in-frame clones and misses some; the assay was immunoSEQ multiplex PCR. The sample includes some 170,000 clones, 87% seen only once; the top ten take around 1.4%. Sequencing was carried out using peripheral blood. Receptor source: a woman in her forties or fifties with acute or convalescent COVID-19. The CDR3 runs from the conserved cysteine through the conserved F or W. D genes are given only for firm matches. Expanded clones are given a class, and other clones once, few, many or no size at all.

d_gene	abundance	v_gene	j_gene	CDR3nt	CDR3aa
-	-	TRBV23-1	TRBJ2-7	TGCGCCAGTAATCTTATCGTTCGTTACGAGCAGTACTTC	CASNLIVRYEQYF
-	-	TRBV11-2	TRBJ1-2	TGTGCCAGCAGCTTAGGTCAGGGAAACTATGGCTACACCTTC	CASSLGQGNYGYTF
-	-	TRBV5-1	TRBJ2-7	TGCGCCAGCAGCTACCTGACAGGTAGAACTTACGAGCAGTACTTC	CASSYLTGRTYEQYF
TRBD2	-	TRBV18	TRBJ2-2	TGTGCCAGCTCACCACCGTTAGCGGGAGAGTCCGGGGAGCTGTTTTTT	CASSPPLAGESGELFF
TRBD1	-	TRBV27	TRBJ2-6	TGTGCCAGCAGTACAGGGGGCGGTCGAGCGGGAACCTCTGGGGCCAACGTCCTGACTTTC	CASSTGGGRAGTSGANVLTF
TRBD1	-	TRBV3-1/TRBV3-2	TRBJ1-2	TGTGCCAGCAGCCAAGGACAGGGAGGTAACTATGGCTACACCTTC	CASSQGQGGNYGYTF
-	once	TRBV5-4	TRBJ2-3	TGTGCCAGCAGCGGGGAGGCAGATACGCAGTATTTT	CASSGEADTQYF
TRBD2	-	TRBV19	TRBJ2-5	TGTGCCAGTAGGGGGGGAGTGCGGGAGCAAGAGACCCAGTACTTC	CASRGGVREQETQYF
TRBD2	-	TRBV18	TRBJ2-2	TGTGCCAGCTCACCGTTCGCGGGGGAGGCCGGGGAGCTGTTTTTT	CASSPFAGEAGELFF
TRBD2	-	TRBV19	TRBJ2-3	TGTGCCAGTAGTCCCGGGGGGGCCAACACAGATACGCAGTATTTT	CASSPGGANTDTQYF
TRBD1	-	TRBV2	TRBJ1-2	TGTGCCAGCAGGGCTGACAGGGGCCGAGCTAACTATGGCTACACCTTC	CASRADRGRANYGYTF
TRBD2	once	TRBV5-1	TRBJ2-3	TGCGCCAGCAGCTTGGGACTAGCAGCATCAGATACGCAGTATTTT	CASSLGLAASDTQYF
-	-	TRBV29-1	TRBJ2-2	TGCAGCGGCTCCCCGGGGGGCTCCTTCACCGGGGAGCTGTTTTTT	CSGSPGGSFTGELFF
TRBD1	-	TRBV5-6	TRBJ2-4	TGTGCCAGCAGCCCAATAAACAGGGGAAACATTCAGTACTTC	CASSPINRGNIQYF
-	-	TRBV15	TRBJ1-1	TGTGCCACCAGCAGAGCGGCGGGGTGGAACACTGAAGCTTTCTTT	CATSRAAGWNTEAFF
TRBD2	-	TRBV30	TRBJ2-3	TGTGCCTGGAGTGTACAGGGTAGCGGGAGAACAGATACGCAGTATTTT	CAWSVQGSGRTDTQYF
-	-	TRBV5-8	TRBJ1-1	TGTGCCAGCAGCTTAAGTAAAGCGGGTCGAACTGAAGCTTTCTTT	CASSLSKAGRTEAFF
-	-	TRBV3-1/TRBV3-2	TRBJ1-1	TGTGCCAGCAGCCAAGTCCCAGGGGCCAACACTGAAGCTTTCTTT	CASSQVPGANTEAFF
TRBD1	-	TRBV10-3	TRBJ2-7	TGTGCCATCAGTGCGCGGACAGGGCTAGCGTGGGAGCAGTACTTC	CAISARTGLAWEQYF
-	-	TRBV5-1	TRBJ1-2	TGCGCCAGCAGCTTGGGGCCAGGGGCTAACTATGGCTACACCTTC	CASSLGPGANYGYTF
TRBD2	-	TRBV3-1/TRBV3-2	TRBJ2-7	TGTGCCAGCAGCCAAGAAGATCCTTGGACTAGCGAGTCCTACGAGCAGTACTTC	CASSQEDPWTSESYEQYF
-	-	TRBV24-1	TRBJ2-1	TGTGCCACCAGCCCGGGGGTCAATGAGCAGTTCTTC	CATSPGVNEQFF
-	once	TRBV3-1/TRBV3-2	TRBJ1-6	TGTGCCAGCAGCCAAGACCGGGAATTGAGGCCCCTCCACTTT	CASSQDRELRPLHF
-	-	TRBV6-5	TRBJ2-5	TGTGCCAGCAGGACATCGGGGTGGGAGACCCAGTACTTC	CASRTSGWETQYF
-	-	TRBV18	TRBJ1-4	TGTGCCAGCTCACCGGCAAGGGGGAATGAAAAACTGTTTTTT	CASSPARGNEKLFF
TRBD1	-	TRBV5-1	TRBJ1-5	TGCGCCAGCAGCTTGGAGGACAGGGACAATCAGCCCCAGCATTTT	CASSLEDRDNQPQHF
-	-	TRBV6-5	TRBJ1-2	TGTGCCAGCAGCGAGACTCGACCGTCAGTCTATGGCTACACCTTC	CASSETRPSVYGYTF
TRBD2	-	TRBV15	TRBJ2-1	TGTGCCACCAGCAGCATGTCTGGTGGACTAGCGGCTTTAAATGAGCAGTTCTTC	CATSSMSGGLAALNEQFF
-	-	TRBV18	TRBJ1-3	TGTGCCAGCTCACCCAACGGAACCCCAGGGTCTGGAAACACCATATATTTT	CASSPNGTPGSGNTIYF
TRBD1	-	TRBV9	TRBJ2-5	TGTGCCAGCAGCGCTATGGGACAGGGAGAGACCCAGTACTTC	CASSAMGQGETQYF
TRBD1	-	TRBV30	TRBJ2-1	TGTGCCTGGAGTGAACAGGGGAATGAGCAGTTCTTC	CAWSEQGNEQFF
-	-	TRBV19	TRBJ1-6	TGTGCCAGTACCCCGACAGGATCTAATTCACCCCTCCACTTT	CASTPTGSNSPLHF
-	-	TRBV7-2	TRBJ1-1	TGTGCCAGCAGCCAACGAGAAATGAACACTGAAGCTTTCTTT	CASSQREMNTEAFF
-	-	TRBV5-6	TRBJ2-2	TGTGCCAGCAGCTTAAGATCAACGGCGAACACCGGGGAGCTGTTTTTT	CASSLRSTANTGELFF
-	-	TRBV3-1/TRBV3-2	TRBJ1-3	TGTGCCAGCAGTTACTCTGGAAACACCATATATTTT	CASSYSGNTIYF
-	-	TRBV7-8	TRBJ1-5	TGTGCCAGCAGCTTAGGGGTGGGCCCCCAGCATTTT	CASSLGVGPQHF
TRBD1	-	TRBV5-4	TRBJ2-1	TGTGCCAGCAGCTACGACAGGGGCTACAATGAGCAGTTCTTC	CASSYDRGYNEQFF
-	-	TRBV19	TRBJ2-7	TGTGCAAGTGCAGGGCACTACGAGCAGTACTTC	CASAGHYEQYF
-	-	TRBV6-6	TRBJ1-6	TGTGCCAGCAGCTGGGGGGGGGCGCATAGTAATTCACCCCTCCACTTT	CASSWGGAHSNSPLHF
TRBD2	once	TRBV4-2	TRBJ2-2	TGTGCCAGCAGCGCAGGGACTAGCGGGGCGGACACCGGGGAGCTGTTTTTT	CASSAGTSGADTGELFF
-	-	TRBV12-3/TRBV12-4	TRBJ2-7	TGTGCCAGCAGTTTCAGAGGGAACTACGAGCAGTACTTC	CASSFRGNYEQYF
TRBD2	-	TRBV27	TRBJ2-7	TGTGCCAGCAGCTGGGGACTAGCGGGAGTCTACGAGCAGTACTTC	CASSWGLAGVYEQYF
TRBD1	-	TRBV18	TRBJ1-5	TGTGCCAGCTCACTAGGACAGGGTGCTCAGCCCCAGCATTTT	CASSLGQGAQPQHF
TRBD2	-	TRBV6-2/TRBV6-3	TRBJ2-3	TGTGCCAGCAGTAGCGGGGGAAGCACAGATACGCAGTATTTT	CASSSGGSTDTQYF
-	-	TRBV10-3	TRBJ1-2	TGTGCCATCAGTGAAACGGGACAACACTATGGCTACACCTTC	CAISETGQHYGYTF